The 4 T cell receptor beta chains listed next were all sequenced from one sample in a study of OX40 agonist ivuxolimab in advanced cancers. Clones were sequenced by immunoSEQ multiplex PCR, and TCRdb holds only the in-frame ones, with some missing. The sample yields about 61,000 clones, more than 70% seen once. The sample was CD4+ or CD8+ T cells sorted from blood, taken in a trial of the OX40 agonist ivuxolimab. The receptor source for this set is an adult with an advanced solid tumor such as melanoma, head and neck, liver or kidney cancer.

CDR3 nucleotide sequence: TGCGCCAGGACTAGGGCAGGGACAAGCCAAGAGACCCAGTACTTC. Its translation: CARTRAGTSQETQYF. The chain couples TRBV10-1 to TRBJ2-5; D may match TRBD1 or TRBD2 (6 bases each). Germline loops: CDR1 WNHNN, CDR2 SYGVQD (reference sequence). Trimming pared 9 bases from V and 1 base from J, leaving 18 bases between. The CDR3 is 15 residues long.

The sample holds a few counts of this clone. The chain recombines TRBV5-1 with TRBJ1-4, with 8 bases lining up with TRBD1. Germline V CDR1 and CDR2: SGHRS, YFSETQ. Trimming cost V 4 bases and J 7 bases; bases outside gene matches: 6. This CDR3 contains 14 residues. This CDR3 is CASSVGQVREKLFF. The CDR3 DNA reads TGCGCCAGCAGCGTGGGACAGGTCCGTGAAAAACTGTTTTTT.

The J gene is TRBJ2-1, the V gene TRBV6-6; the D gene could be TRBD1 or TRBD2 (5 bases each). CDR3 length: 15 residues. V was clipped by 6 bases and J by 3 bases, with 15 bases between them. Germline V CDR1 and CDR2: MNHNY, SVGAGI (reference sequence). Here the CDR3 reads CASSLERGLYNEQFF. CDR3 nucleotide sequence: TGTGCCAGCAGCCTGGAGAGGGGTCTCTACAATGAGCAGTTCTTC.

The rearrangement uses TRBV2 and TRBJ2-7; D gene unclear. The CDR3 has 12 residues. Trimming cost V 4 bases and J 7 bases, with 11 bases left between them. Germline V lookup: CDR1 SNHLY, CDR2 FYNNEI. The CDR3 DNA reads as TGTGCCAGCAGTGCGGCGGCTACAGAGCAGTACTTC. As protein: CASSAAATEQYF.